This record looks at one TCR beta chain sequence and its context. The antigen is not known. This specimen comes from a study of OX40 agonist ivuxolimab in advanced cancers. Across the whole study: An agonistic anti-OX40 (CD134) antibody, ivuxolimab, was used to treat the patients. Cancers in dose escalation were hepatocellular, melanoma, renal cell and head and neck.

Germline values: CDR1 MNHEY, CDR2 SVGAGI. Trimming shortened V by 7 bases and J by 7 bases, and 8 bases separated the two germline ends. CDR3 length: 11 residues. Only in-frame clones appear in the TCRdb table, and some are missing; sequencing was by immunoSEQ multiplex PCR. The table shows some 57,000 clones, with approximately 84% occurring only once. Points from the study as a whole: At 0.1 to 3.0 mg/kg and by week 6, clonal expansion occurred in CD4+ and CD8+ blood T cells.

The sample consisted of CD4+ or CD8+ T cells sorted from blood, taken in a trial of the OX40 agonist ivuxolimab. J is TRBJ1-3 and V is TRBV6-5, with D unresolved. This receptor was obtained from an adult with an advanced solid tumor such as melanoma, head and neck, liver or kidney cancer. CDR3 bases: TGTGCCAGCATGGGCCGTAACACCATATATTTT. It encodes CASMGRNTIYF.